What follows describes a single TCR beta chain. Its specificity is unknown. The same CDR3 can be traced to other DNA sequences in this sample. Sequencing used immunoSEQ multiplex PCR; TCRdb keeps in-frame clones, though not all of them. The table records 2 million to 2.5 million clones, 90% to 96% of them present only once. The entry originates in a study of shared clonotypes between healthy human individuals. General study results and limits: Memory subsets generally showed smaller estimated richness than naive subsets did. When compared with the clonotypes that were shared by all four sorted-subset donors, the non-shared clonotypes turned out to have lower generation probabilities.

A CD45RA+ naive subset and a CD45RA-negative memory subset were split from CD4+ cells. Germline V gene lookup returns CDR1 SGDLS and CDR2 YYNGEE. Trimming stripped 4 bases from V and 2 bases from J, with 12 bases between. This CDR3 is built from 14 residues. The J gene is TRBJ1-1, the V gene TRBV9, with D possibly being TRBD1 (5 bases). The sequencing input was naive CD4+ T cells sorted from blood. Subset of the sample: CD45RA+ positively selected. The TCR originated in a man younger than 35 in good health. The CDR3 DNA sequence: TGTGCCAGCAGCCCGGGGCAGGTAAACACTGAAGCTTTCTTT. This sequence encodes CASSPGQVNTEAFF. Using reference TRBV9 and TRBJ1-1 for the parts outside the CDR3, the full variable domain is DSGVTQTPKHLITATGQRVTLRCSPRSGDLSVYWYQQSLDQGLQFLIQYYNGEERAKGNILERFSAQQFPDLHSELNLSSLELGDSALYFCASSPGQVNTEAFFGQGTRLTVV.